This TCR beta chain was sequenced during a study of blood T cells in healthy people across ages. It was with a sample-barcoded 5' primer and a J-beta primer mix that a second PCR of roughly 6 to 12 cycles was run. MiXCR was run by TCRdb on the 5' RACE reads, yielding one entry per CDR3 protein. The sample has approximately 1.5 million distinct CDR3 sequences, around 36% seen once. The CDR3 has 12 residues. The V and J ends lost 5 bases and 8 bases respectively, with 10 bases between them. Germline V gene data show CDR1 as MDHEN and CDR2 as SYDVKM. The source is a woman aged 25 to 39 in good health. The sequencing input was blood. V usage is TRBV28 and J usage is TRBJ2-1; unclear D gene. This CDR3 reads CASSEGFYEQFF. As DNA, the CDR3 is TGTGCCAGCAGTGAAGGGTTCTATGAGCAGTTCTTC.